Shown below are 20 T cell receptor beta chains from a single sample sequenced in a study of T cell changes during pregnancy in multiple sclerosis. Method: immunoSEQ multiplex PCR; TCRdb's copy keeps in-frame clones and lacks some. This repertoire shows more than 80,000 clones, about nine tenths found once; its top ten account for 3.5%. The sample here was PBMCs, taken in the first trimester of pregnancy. The receptors here all came from a female donor in good health, serving as a control in a pregnancy study. Some clones in this sample may be carry-over from other donors' samples.

The genes are TRBV27 and TRBJ2-7; TRBD1 matches at 8 bases. Trimming took 2 bases from V and 3 from J; bases not matched to a gene: 6. Germline values: CDR1 MNHEY, CDR2 SMNVEV (reference sequence). The CDR3 consists of 15 residues. For the CDR3, the DNA is TGTGCCAGCAGTTTAGTGGGACAGGCGATCTACGAGCAGTACTTC. Translation gives CASSLVGQAIYEQYF.

V usage is TRBV7-9 and J usage is TRBJ1-2; 7 bases agree with TRBD1. This CDR3 is 14 amino acids long. V lost 5 bases, J lost 3 bases, and 6 bases stayed unmatched. Germline V CDR1 and CDR2: SEHNR, FQNEAQ (reference sequence). As DNA, the CDR3 is TGTGCCAGCAGCCTAGGACAGGAAGACTATGGCTACACCTTC. It is translated as CASSLGQEDYGYTF.

V is TRBV21-1 and J is TRBJ1-2. TRBV21-1 is an annotated pseudogene. The CDR3 contains 17 residues. The CDR3 spells CASSKTTQIQTGYGYTF. The CDR3 DNA reads as TGTGCCAGCAGCAAAACAACGCAGATTCAGACGGGCTATGGCTACACCTTC.

The CDR3 nucleotides are TGTGCCAGCATTACGGGGACAGCTCAAGAGACCCAGTACTTC. It translates to CASITGTAQETQYF. The chain recombines TRBV6-1 with TRBJ2-5; 7 nucleotides line up with TRBD1. The V and J ends lost 7 bases and 2 bases, in that order; junction bases with no gene match: 7. Germline V gene sequence: CDR1 MNHNS, CDR2 SASEGT. The CDR3 contains 14 residues.

J is TRBJ2-7 and V is TRBV19; the match to TRBD2 covers 8 bases. V lost 5 bases to trimming and J lost 4 bases; unmatched junction nucleotides: 4. Germline CDR1 is LNHDA and CDR2 is SQIVND (reference sequence). The CDR3 is 13 amino acids. The DNA for the CDR3 is TGTGCCAGTAGTTCGGGGGGGCCTTACGAGCAGTACTTC. Translated, it gives CASSSGGPYEQYF.

This clone was recorded once. This chain uses TRBV10-3 with TRBJ2-2; no definite D call. Trimming stripped 3 bases from V and 6 bases from J, with 5 bases between. CDR3 length equals 12 residues. Germline V gene sequence: CDR1 ENHRY, CDR2 SYGVKD. The CDR3 region has the DNA TGTGCCATCAGTGACGAGGCCGGGGAGCTGTTTTTT. This codes for CAISDEAGELFF.

V usage is TRBV18 and J usage is TRBJ2-1; maybe TRBD1 (6 bases). Germline V lookup: CDR1 KGHSH, CDR2 LQKENI. The CDR3 length is 12 residues. V dropped 2 bases and J dropped 9 bases, with 8 bases sitting between them. For the CDR3, the DNA is TGTGCCAGCTCACCAACAGGGCTTGAGCAGTTCTTC. Its protein is CASSPTGLEQFF.

The CDR3 protein is CASWPGQGADTQYF. CDR3 in DNA: TGTGCCAGTTGGCCTGGGCAGGGGGCAGATACGCAGTATTTT. The chain carries TRBV28 and TRBJ2-3, with 7 bases matching TRBD1. V was clipped by 9 bases and J by 4 bases; unmatched bases: 10. Germline V gene data show CDR1 as MDHEN and CDR2 as SYDVKM. The CDR3 extends over 14 amino acids.

Comments on this clone: An end of the junction does not agree with germline; a read error may underlie this. The V and J genes are TRBV19 and TRBJ2-1, with D uncertain. CDR3 size: 11 residues. Germline-derived CDR1 and CDR2 are LNHDA and SQIVND (reference sequence). The CDR3 coding sequence is TGTGCCAGTACTATAGGCGATGAGCAGTTCTTC. Protein: CASTIGDEQFF.

The gene calls are TRBV18 and TRBJ1-1, with unresolved D. The CDR3 spans 12 residues. Germline CDR1 KGHSH, CDR2 LQKENI. Deletions cut 8 bases from V and 4 bases from J, with 11 bases between. Written as DNA, the CDR3 is TGTGCCAGCACAATGGGCACCACTGAAGCTTTCTTT. It codes for CASTMGTTEAFF.

This clone was detected only a few times. The chain links TRBV4-1 to TRBJ1-6; D is ambiguous. In germline, CDR1 is MGHRA, CDR2 YSYEKL. V lost 4 bases to trimming and J lost 5 bases, with 18 bases between them. The CDR3 runs 17 residues. In DNA, the CDR3 is TGCGCCAGCAGCCTAACCTCTATAATTCGGGATAATTCACCCCTCCACTTT. Encoded protein: CASSLTSIIRDNSPLHF.

CDR3 in DNA: TGTGCCAGCAGGGGAAGAGGGCTGCGCTACTCCTACGAGCAGTACTTC. Protein product: CASRGRGLRYSYEQYF. The rearrangement uses TRBV27 and TRBJ2-7; D perhaps matches TRBD2 (5 bases). This CDR3 comprises 16 residues. Trimming left V 6 bases short and J 0 bases short, with 18 bases between. Germline V gene sequence: CDR1 MNHEY, CDR2 SMNVEV (reference sequence).

The genes are TRBV5-1 and TRBJ2-1, with D possibly being TRBD1 (6 bases). Trimming shortened V by 0 bases and J by 6 bases, and 10 bases separated the two germline ends. The CDR3 consists of 14 residues. Germline CDR1 is SGHRS and CDR2 is YFSETQ. The CDR3, as DNA: TGCGCCAGCAGCTTGGTTCTCAGGGGCAATGAGCAGTTCTTC. Translated, it gives CASSLVLRGNEQFF. Combining the CDR3 with reference TRBV5-1 and TRBJ2-1 gives the whole variable domain KAGVTQTPRYLIKTRGQQVTLSCSPISGHRSVSWYQQTPGQGLQFLFEYFSETQRNKGNFPGRFSGRQFSNSRSEMNVSTLELGDSALYLCASSLVLRGNEQFFGPGTRLTVL.

The chain joins TRBV29-1 to TRBJ1-2; TRBD1 matches at 8 bases. The CDR3 runs 12 residues. Germline V gene lookup returns CDR1 SQVTM and CDR2 ANQGSEA. The ends lost 1 base at V and 7 bases at J; junction bases unmatched: 2. The DNA of the CDR3 is TGCAGCGTTGAAGGGACAGGGAGTGGCTACACCTTC. It encodes CSVEGTGSGYTF.

V usage is TRBV27 and J usage is TRBJ2-5, with a weak D call TRBD1 (6 bases). V was cut by 6 bases and J by 5 bases, with 16 bases left in between. This CDR3 region has 14 residues. CDR1 MNHEY and CDR2 SMNVEV come from the germline V gene (reference sequence). The CDR3 sequence: CASSRDTLWETQYF. The CDR3 DNA sequence: TGTGCCAGCAGCCGGGACACTCTTTGGGAGACCCAGTACTTC.

The V gene is TRBV6-5, the J gene TRBJ2-5; no definite D call. Germline V gene data show CDR1 as MNHEY and CDR2 as SVGAGI. Trimming pared 2 bases from V and 8 bases from J, leaving 6 bases between. The CDR3 is 11 amino acids. CDR3: CASSYGRTQYF. For the CDR3, the DNA is TGTGCCAGCAGTTACGGCCGAACCCAGTACTTC.

V and J are TRBV14 and TRBJ2-4; the D gene is possibly TRBD2 (6 bases). The CDR3 loop spans 17 amino acids. The V end was cut by 1 base, the J end by 1 base, with 14 bases between. Germline values: CDR1 SGHDN, CDR2 FVKESK. DNA of the CDR3: TGTGCCAGCAGCCAAGCCTCGGCAGGGAGGGCCAAAAACATTCAGTACTTC. Protein sequence: CASSQASAGRAKNIQYF.

The rearrangement joins TRBV6-4 to TRBJ2-2, with TRBD2 as a possible D gene (5 bases). This CDR3 contains 14 residues. Per germline, CDR1 MRHNA and CDR2 SNTAGT. Trimming left V 6 bases short and J 2 bases short, with 10 bases between. Here the CDR3 reads CASRLEGNTGELFF. The CDR3, as DNA: TGTGCCAGCAGGCTAGAGGGTAACACCGGGGAGCTGTTTTTT.

V and J are TRBV19 and TRBJ1-1; weak D call: TRBD1 (6 bases). The CDR3 runs to 16 residues. Deletions cut 4 bases from V and 6 bases from J, with 21 bases between. The V gene's germline CDR1 is LNHDA and CDR2 SQIVND (reference sequence). Written as DNA, the CDR3 is TGTGCCAGTAGTAGGGATCAGGGTTGGGGGCCACCTGAAGCTTTCTTT. It encodes CASSRDQGWGPPEAFF.

This chain joins TRBV28 and TRBJ2-1, with 12 bases lining up with TRBD2. There are 17 residues in the CDR3. With V trimmed by 4 bases and J by 9 bases, 13 bases remained unmatched. In germline, CDR1 is MDHEN, CDR2 SYDVKM. The CDR3 nucleotides read TGTGCCAGCAGTTCGTCCACTCTAGCGGGAGGGCCGGGTGAGCAGTTCTTC. Its protein product is CASSSSTLAGGPGEQFF.